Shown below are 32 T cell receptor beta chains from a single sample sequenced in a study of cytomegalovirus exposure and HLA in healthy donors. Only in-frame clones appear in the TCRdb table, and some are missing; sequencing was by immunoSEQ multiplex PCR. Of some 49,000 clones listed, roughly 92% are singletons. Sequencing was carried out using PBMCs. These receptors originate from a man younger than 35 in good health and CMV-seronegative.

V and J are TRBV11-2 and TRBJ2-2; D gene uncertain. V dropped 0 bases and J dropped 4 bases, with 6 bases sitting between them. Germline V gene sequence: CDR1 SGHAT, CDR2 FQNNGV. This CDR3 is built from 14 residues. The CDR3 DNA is TGTGCCAGCAGCTTAGATCTGTTCACCGGGGAGCTGTTTTTT. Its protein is CASSLDLFTGELFF. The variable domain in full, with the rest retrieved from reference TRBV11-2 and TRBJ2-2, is EAGVAQSPRYKIIEKRQSVAFWCNPISGHATLYWYQQILGQGPKLLIQFQNNGVVDDSQLPKDRFSAERLKGVDSTLKIQPAKLEDSAVYLCASSLDLFTGELFFGEGSRLTVL.

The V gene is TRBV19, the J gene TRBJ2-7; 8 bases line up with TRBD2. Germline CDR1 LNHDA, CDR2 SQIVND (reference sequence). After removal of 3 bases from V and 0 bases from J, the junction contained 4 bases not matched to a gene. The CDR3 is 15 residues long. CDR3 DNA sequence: TGTGCCAGTAGTATCCGGCTAGCGGGCTCCTACGAGCAGTACTTC. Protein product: CASSIRLAGSYEQYF.

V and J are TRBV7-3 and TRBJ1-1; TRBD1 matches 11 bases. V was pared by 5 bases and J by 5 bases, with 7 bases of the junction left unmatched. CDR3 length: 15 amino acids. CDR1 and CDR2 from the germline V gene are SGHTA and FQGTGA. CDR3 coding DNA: TGTGCCAGCAGCCGGACAGGGGGCGGTGGTACTGAAGCTTTCTTT. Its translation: CASSRTGGGGTEAFF.

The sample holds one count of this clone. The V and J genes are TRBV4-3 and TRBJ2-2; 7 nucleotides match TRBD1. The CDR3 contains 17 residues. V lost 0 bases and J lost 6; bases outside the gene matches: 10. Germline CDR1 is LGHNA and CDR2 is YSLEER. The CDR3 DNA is TGCGCCAGCAGCCAAGATGTAACAGGGGTGTATTCCGGGGAGCTGTTTTTT. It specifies CASSQDVTGVYSGELFF.

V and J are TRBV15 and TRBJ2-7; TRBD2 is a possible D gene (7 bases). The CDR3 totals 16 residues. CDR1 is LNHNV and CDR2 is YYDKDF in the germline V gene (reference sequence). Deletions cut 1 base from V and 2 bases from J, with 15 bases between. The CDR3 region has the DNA TGTGCCACCAGCAGAGGCGGGGGAGGGGGGACCTACGAGCAGTACTTC. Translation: CATSRGGGGGTYEQYF.

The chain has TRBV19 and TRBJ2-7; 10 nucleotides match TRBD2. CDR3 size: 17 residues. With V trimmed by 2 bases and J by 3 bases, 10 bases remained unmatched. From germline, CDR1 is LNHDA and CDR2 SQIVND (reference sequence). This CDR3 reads CASSIRPSGGRVYEQYF. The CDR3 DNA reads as TGTGCCAGTAGTATAAGGCCTAGCGGGGGCCGGGTCTACGAGCAGTACTTC.

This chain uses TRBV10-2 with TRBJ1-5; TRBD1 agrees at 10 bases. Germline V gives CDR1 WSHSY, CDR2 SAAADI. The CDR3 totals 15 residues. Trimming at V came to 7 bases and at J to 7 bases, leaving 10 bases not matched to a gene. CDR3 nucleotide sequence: TGCGCCAGCAAGATGGGGACAGGGGAGGGCCAGCCCCAGCATTTT. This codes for CASKMGTGEGQPQHF.

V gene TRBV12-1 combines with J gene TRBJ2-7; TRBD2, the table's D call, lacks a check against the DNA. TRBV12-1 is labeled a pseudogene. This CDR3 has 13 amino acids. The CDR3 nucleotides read TGTGCCAGCAGCTCGGGAGCCCCCTACGAGCAGTACTTC. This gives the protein CASSSGAPYEQYF.

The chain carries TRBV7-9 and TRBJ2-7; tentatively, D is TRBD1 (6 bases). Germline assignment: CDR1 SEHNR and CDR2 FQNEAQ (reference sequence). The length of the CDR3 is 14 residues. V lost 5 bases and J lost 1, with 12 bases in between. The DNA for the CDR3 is TGTGCCAGCAGCCCGAGGACAGAATCCTACGAGCAGTACTTC. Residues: CASSPRTESYEQYF.

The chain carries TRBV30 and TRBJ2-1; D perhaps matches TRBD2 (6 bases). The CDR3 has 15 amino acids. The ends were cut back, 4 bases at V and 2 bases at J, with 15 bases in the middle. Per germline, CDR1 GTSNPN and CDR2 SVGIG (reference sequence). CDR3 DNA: TGTGCCTGGATTGGAGGGCTAGCGACCTACAATGAGCAGTTCTTC. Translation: CAWIGGLATYNEQFF.

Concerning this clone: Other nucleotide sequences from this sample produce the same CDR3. CDR3 DNA sequence: TGTGCCAGCAGCCTGGGACAGGGGGCGACCTACGAGCAGTACTTC. The encoded protein is CASSLGQGATYEQYF. The chain is built from TRBV11-2 and TRBJ2-7; 12 positions agree with TRBD1. Unmatched junction bases numbered 4, after V lost 5 bases and J lost 2 bases. The V gene's germline CDR1 is SGHAT and CDR2 FQNNGV. The CDR3 is 15 amino acids.

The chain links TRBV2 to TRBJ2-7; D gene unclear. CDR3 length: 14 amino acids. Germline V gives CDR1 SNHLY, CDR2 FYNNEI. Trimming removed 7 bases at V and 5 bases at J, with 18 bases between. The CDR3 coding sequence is TGTGCCAGCACCAGACTGACCCCAGATGACGAGCAGTACTTC. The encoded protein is CASTRLTPDDEQYF.

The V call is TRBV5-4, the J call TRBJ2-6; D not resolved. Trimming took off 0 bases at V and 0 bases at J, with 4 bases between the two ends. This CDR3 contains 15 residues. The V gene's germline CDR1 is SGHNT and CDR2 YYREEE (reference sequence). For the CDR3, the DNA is TGTGCCAGCAGCTTGGTGCGCTCTGGGGCCAACGTCCTGACTTTC. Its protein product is CASSLVRSGANVLTF.

In nucleotides, the CDR3 is TGTGCCAGCAGTGAAGGGGGCAGACCCTATGGCTACACCTTC. Translating gives CASSEGGRPYGYTF. The gene calls are TRBV6-1 and TRBJ1-2; possible D gene TRBD1, 5 bases. The CDR3 extends over 14 amino acids. V was clipped by 1 base and J by 4 bases, with 10 bases between them. In germline, CDR1 is MNHNS, CDR2 SASEGT.

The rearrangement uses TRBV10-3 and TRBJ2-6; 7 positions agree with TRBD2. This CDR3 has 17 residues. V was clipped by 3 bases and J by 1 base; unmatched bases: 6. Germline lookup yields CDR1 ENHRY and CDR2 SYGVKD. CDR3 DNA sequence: TGTGCCATCAGTGAACAGCGGGGAACTTCTGGGGCCAACGTCCTGACTTTC. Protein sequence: CAISEQRGTSGANVLTF.

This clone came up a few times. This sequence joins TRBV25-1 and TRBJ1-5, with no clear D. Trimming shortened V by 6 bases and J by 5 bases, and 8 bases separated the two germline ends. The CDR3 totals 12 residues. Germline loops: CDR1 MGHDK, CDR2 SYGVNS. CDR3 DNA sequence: TGTGCCAGCAGCGCGGGAGATCAGCCCCAGCATTTT. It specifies CASSAGDQPQHF.

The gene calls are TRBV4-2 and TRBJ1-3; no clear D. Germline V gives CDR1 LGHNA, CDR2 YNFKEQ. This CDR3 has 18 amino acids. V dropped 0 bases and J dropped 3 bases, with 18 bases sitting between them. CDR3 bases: TGTGCCAGCAGCCAAGATTTGAGTCCGCCTCTTGGTGGAAACACCATATATTTT. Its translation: CASSQDLSPPLGGNTIYF.

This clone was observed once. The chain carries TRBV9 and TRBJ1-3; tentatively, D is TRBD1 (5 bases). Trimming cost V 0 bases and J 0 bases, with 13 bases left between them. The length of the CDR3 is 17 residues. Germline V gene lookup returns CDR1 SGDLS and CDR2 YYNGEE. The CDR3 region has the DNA TGTGCCAGCAGCGTAGGAGGGACTTTAAGCTCTGGAAACACCATATATTTT. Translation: CASSVGGTLSSGNTIYF.

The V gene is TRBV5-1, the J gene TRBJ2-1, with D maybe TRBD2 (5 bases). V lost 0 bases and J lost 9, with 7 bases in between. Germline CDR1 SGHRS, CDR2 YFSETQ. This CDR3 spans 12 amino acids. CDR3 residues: CASSLEEAEQFF. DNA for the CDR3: TGCGCCAGCAGCTTGGAGGAGGCTGAGCAGTTCTTC.

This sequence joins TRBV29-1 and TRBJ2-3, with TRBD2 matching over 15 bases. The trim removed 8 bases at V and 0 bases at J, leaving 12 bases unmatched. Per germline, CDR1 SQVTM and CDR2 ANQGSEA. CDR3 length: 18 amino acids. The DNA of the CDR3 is TGCAGCATTTACTCCGGGACTAGCGGGAGGATAAGCACAGATACGCAGTATTTT. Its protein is CSIYSGTSGRISTDTQYF.

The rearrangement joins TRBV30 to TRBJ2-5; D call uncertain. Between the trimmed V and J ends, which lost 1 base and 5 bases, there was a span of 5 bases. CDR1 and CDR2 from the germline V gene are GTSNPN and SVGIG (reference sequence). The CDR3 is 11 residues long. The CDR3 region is CAWSGRETQYF. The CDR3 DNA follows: TGTGCCTGGAGTGGGCGGGAGACCCAGTACTTC.

CDR3 residues: CASSQKYGQGAEGANVLTF. As DNA, the CDR3 is TGTGCCAGCAGCCAAAAGTACGGACAGGGGGCAGAAGGGGCCAACGTCCTGACTTTC. The gene calls are TRBV14 and TRBJ2-6, with 11 bases matching TRBD1. The CDR3 consists of 19 residues. Germline assignment: CDR1 SGHDN and CDR2 FVKESK. V shed 2 bases, J shed 4 bases, and the junction held 10 bases outside the gene matches.

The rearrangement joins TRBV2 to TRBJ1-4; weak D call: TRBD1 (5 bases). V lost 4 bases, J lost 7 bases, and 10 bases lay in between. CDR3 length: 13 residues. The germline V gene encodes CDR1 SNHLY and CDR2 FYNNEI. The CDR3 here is CASSGAGGEKLFF. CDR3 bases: TGTGCCAGCAGTGGGGCGGGGGGTGAAAAACTGTTTTTT.

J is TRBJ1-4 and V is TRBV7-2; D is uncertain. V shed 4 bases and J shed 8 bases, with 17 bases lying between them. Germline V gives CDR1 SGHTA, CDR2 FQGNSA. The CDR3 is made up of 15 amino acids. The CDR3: CASSSLAGETEKLFF. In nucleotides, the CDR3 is TGTGCCAGCAGCTCGCTAGCAGGAGAGACGGAAAAACTGTTTTTT. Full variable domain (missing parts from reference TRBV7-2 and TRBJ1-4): GAGVSQSPSNKVTEKGKDVELRCDPISGHTALYWYRQSLGQGLEFLIYFQGNSAPDKSGLPSDRFSAERTGGSVSTLTIQRTQQEDSAVYLCASSSLAGETEKLFFGSGTQLSVL.

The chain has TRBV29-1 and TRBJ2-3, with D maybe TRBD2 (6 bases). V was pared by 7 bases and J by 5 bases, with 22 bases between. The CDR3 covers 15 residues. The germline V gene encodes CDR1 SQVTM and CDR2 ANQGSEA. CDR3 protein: CSAEGTSAGGDTQYF. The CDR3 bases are TGCAGCGCCGAGGGGACTTCCGCGGGCGGAGATACGCAGTATTTT.

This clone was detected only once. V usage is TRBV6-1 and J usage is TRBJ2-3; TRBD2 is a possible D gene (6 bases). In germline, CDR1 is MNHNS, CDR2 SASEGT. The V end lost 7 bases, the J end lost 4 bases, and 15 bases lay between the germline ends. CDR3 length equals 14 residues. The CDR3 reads CASTAVGGADTQYF. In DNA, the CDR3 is TGTGCCAGCACGGCTGTGGGAGGCGCAGATACGCAGTATTTT.

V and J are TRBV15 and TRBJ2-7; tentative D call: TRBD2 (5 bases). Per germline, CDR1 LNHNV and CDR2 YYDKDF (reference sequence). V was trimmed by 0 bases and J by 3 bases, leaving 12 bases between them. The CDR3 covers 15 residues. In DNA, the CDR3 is TGTGCCACCAGCAGAGATCTCCCGGGGAGCTACGAGCAGTACTTC. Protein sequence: CATSRDLPGSYEQYF.

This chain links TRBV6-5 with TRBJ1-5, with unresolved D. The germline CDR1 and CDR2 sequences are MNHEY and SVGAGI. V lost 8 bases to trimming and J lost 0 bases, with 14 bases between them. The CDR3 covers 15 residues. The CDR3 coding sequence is TGTGCCAGCTCCTTGGGCAGCAATAGCAATCAGCCCCAGCATTTT. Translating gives CASSLGSNSNQPQHF.

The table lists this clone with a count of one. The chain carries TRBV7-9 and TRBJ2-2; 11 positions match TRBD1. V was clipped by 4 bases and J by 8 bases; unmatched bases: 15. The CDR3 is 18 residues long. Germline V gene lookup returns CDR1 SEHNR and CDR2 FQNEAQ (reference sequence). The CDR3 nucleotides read TGTGCCAGCAGCTCTCTCGGACAGGGGGCCGCTTTACGTGGGGAGCTGTTTTTT. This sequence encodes CASSSLGQGAALRGELFF.

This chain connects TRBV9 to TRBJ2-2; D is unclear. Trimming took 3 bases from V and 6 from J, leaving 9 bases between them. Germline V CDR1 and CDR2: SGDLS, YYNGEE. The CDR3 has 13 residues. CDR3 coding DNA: TGTGCCAGCAGCGCCTTTCACTCCGGGGAGCTGTTTTTT. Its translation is CASSAFHSGELFF.

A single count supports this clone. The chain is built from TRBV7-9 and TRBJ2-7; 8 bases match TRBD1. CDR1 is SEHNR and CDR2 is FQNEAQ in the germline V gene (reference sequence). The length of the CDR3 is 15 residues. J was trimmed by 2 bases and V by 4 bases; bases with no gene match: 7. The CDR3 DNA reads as TGTGCCAGCAGCTCCAACCAACAGGGGGCCTACGAGCAGTACTTC. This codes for CASSSNQQGAYEQYF.

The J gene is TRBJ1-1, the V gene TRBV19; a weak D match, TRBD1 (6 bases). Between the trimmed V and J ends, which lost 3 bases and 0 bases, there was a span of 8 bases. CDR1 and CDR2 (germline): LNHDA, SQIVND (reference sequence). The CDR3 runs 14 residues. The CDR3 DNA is TGTGCCAGTAGTATGGCAGGGGTGAACACTGAAGCTTTCTTT. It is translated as CASSMAGVNTEAFF. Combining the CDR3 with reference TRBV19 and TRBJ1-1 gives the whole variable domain DGGITQSPKYLFRKEGQNVTLSCEQNLNHDAMYWYRQDPGQGLRLIYYSQIVNDFQKGDIAEGYSVSREKKESFPLTVTSAQKNPTAFYLCASSMAGVNTEAFFGQGTRLTVV.